These 5 T cell receptor beta chains share one sample of origin, sequenced in a study of early T cells in non-severe SARS-CoV-2 infection. TCRdb re-derived calls from the 5' RACE reads in MiXCR, one entry per CDR3 protein. Of over 35,000 distinct CDR3 sequences in the sample, roughly 6.6% were seen once. The source material was whole blood, sampled at baseline. All receptors derive from an adult who was a healthcare worker with PCR-confirmed SARS-CoV-2 infection or an uninfected control (not recorded which).

This clonotype was picked up a small number of times. The chain carries TRBV5-4 and TRBJ2-2; a weak D match, TRBD1 (6 bases). The germline V gene encodes CDR1 SGHNT and CDR2 YYREEE (reference sequence). The CDR3 totals 12 residues. The V and J ends lost 3 bases and 7 bases respectively, with 7 bases between them. The CDR3 nucleotides are TGTGCCAGCAGCTGGACAGTCGGGGAGCTGTTTTTT. It specifies CASSWTVGELFF.

This clonotype was detected many times. The chain recombines TRBV5-1 with TRBJ2-3, with a weak D call TRBD2 (5 bases). The CDR3 is 15 residues long. V lost 0 bases, J lost 2 bases, and 10 bases lay in between. The germline V gene has CDR1 SGHRS and CDR2 YFSETQ. The CDR3 protein is CASSLDRRVTDTQYF. CDR3 nucleotide sequence: TGCGCCAGCAGCTTGGATAGGCGGGTCACAGATACGCAGTATTTT.

This clonotype was recorded at least ten times. The V call is TRBV25-1, the J call TRBJ2-7, with 10 nucleotides matching TRBD1. There are 16 residues in the CDR3. V shed 4 bases, J shed 3 bases, and the junction held 9 bases outside the gene matches. The germline V gene has CDR1 MGHDK and CDR2 SYGVNS. This CDR3 reads CASSALGQGSNYEQYF. CDR3 bases: TGTGCCAGCAGTGCCTTGGGACAGGGGTCCAACTACGAGCAGTACTTC.

The table lists this clonotype with a few counts. This chain joins TRBV3-1 and TRBJ2-3, with 10 bases that match TRBD2. V trimming: 4 bases; J trimming: 10 bases; junction bases outside the gene matches: 14. The CDR3 sequence is 16 residues long. Per germline, CDR1 LGHDT and CDR2 YNNKEL (reference sequence). DNA for the CDR3: TGTGCCAGCAGCCCATCCCCGCTAGCGGGGGCAAGGGCGCAGTATTTT. Translating it yields CASSPSPLAGARAQYF.

This clonotype has ten or more counts. The chain couples TRBV29-1 to TRBJ2-1, with D perhaps TRBD2 (5 bases). Trimming shortened V by 3 bases and J by 6 bases, and 6 bases separated the two germline ends. Per the germline V gene, CDR1 is SQVTM and CDR2 is ANQGSEA. The length of the CDR3 is 11 residues. CDR3 region: CSVDRGNEQFF. CDR3 DNA: TGCAGCGTTGACCGGGGCAATGAGCAGTTCTTC.